This T cell receptor beta chain emerged from a study of T-cell memory formation after mild COVID-19. Study as a whole: Largely, TCR clusters stayed within a single donor.

This clonotype has just a few counts. Its target is unknown. Overall study results and limits: Later expanders leaned toward CD4+, whereas clones contracting from day 15 to 85 were balanced CD4/CD8.

Trimming at V came to 1 base and at J to 0 bases, leaving 9 bases not matched to a gene. This CDR3 contains 18 residues. In germline, CDR1 is MGHRA, CDR2 YSYEKL. TCRdb fed the 5' RACE reads into MiXCR, producing one record per CDR3 protein. The table has under 600,000 distinct CDR3 sequences, roughly a fifth seen once. V is TRBV4-1 and J is TRBJ2-1, with 7 bases that match TRBD2. This clonotype originated in an adult woman who had mild COVID-19 (a few samples of this study predate the infection). Cell type and time point are not known. The sequencing sample was made of PBMCs or a T cell subset sorted from them (not recorded which). Written as DNA, the CDR3 is TGCGCCAGCAGCCAAGCCGGCGGGACTATTAGCTCCTACAATGAGCAGTTCTTC. Translating gives CASSQAGGTISSYNEQFF.